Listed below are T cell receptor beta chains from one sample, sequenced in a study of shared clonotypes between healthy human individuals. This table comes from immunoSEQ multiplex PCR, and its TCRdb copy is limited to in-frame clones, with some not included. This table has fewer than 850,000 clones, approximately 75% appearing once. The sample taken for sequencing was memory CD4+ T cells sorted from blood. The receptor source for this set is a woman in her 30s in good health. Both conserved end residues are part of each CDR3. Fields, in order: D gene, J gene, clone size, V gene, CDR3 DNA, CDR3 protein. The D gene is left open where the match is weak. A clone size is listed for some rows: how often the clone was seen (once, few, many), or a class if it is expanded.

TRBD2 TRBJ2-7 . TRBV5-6 TGTGCCAGCAGCCCGGGGAGGGGTGACGAGCAGTACTTC CASSPGRGDEQYF
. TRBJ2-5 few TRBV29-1 TGCAGCGTCCCTGCGGGACAAGAGACCCAGTACTTC CSVPAGQETQYF
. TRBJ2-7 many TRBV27 TGTGCCAGCAAGTTTAAGAACGGTGGGCCCTACGAGCAGTACTTC CASKFKNGGPYEQYF
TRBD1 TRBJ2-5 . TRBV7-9 TGTGCCAGCAGCCCGACAGGGCAAGAGACCCAGTACTTC CASSPTGQETQYF
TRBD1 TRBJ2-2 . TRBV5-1 TGCGCCAGCCACCGGGACAGGGGGACGGGAGATCCTCTCGGGGAGCTGTTTTTT CASHRDRGTGDPLGELFF
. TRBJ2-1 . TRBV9 TGTGCCAGCAGCCCCCCCTTCCGAACAGGGCCGGGCTCAAATGAGCAGTTCTTC CASSPPFRTGPGSNEQFF
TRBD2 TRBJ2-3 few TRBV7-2 TGTGCCAGCAGCTTAGGGGCATCCGGGACTAGCGGCACAGATACGCAGTATTTT CASSLGASGTSGTDTQYF
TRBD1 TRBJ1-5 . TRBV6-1 TGTGCCAGCAGTGAAGGCGGGGACAGGGGGTTCGTAGGGGATAGCAATCAGCCCCAGCATTTT CASSEGGDRGFVGDSNQPQHF
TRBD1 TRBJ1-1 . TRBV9 TGTGCCAGCAGCCTACAGGGGGCGAACACTGAAGCTTTCTTT CASSLQGANTEAFF
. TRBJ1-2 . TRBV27 TGTGCCAGCAGTTCCTTCCCCAACTATGGCTACACCTTC CASSSFPNYGYTF
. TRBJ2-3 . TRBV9 TGTGCCAGCAGCGCCCTTACTACTTCGCCCACAGATACGCAGTATTTT CASSALTTSPTDTQYF
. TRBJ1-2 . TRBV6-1 TGTGCCACCGGGGAAGTTCGGGGCTACACCTTC CATGEVRGYTF
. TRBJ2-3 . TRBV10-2 TGCGCCAGCAGTGCCACCCAGGGGGGGGGCACAGATACGCAGTATTTT CASSATQGGGTDTQYF
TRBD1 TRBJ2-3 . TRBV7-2 TGTGCCACATCACCCCAGGGACAGCCCACAGATACGCAGTATTTT CATSPQGQPTDTQYF
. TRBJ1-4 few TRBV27 TGTGCCAGCAGCTTCAGCGGGGAAAAACTGTTTTTT CASSFSGEKLFF
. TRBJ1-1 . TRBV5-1 TGCGCCAGCAGCCAGGAGTCCAGCCAAGCTTTCTTT CASSQESSQAFF
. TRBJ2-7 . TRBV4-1 TGCGCCAGCAGCCTTCCCTTAGGCGAGCAGTACTTC CASSLPLGEQYF
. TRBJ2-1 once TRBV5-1 TGCGCCAGCAGCTTAGGGGTATTCTCCTACAATGAGCAGTTCTTC CASSLGVFSYNEQFF
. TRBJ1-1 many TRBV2 TGTGCCAGCAGGCCAAGGCGGAACACTGAAGCTTTCTTT CASRPRRNTEAFF
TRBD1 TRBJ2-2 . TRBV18 TGTGCCAGCTCACCATTCACAGGGGGATTCACCGGGGAGCTGTTTTTT CASSPFTGGFTGELFF
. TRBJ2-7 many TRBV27 TGTGCCAGCAGTTTAGAAACGGGCTACGAGCAGTACTTC CASSLETGYEQYF
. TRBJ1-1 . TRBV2 TGTGCCAGCATAGGGGTTGGCCCCACTGAAGCTTTCTTT CASIGVGPTEAFF
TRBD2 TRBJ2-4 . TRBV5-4 TGTGCCAGCAGTCCAATAGCGGGAGCCAAAAACATTCAGTACTTC CASSPIAGAKNIQYF
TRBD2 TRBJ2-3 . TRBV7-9 TGTGCCAGCAGCTTAGGACTAGCGGCTAGCACAGATACGCAGTATTTT CASSLGLAASTDTQYF
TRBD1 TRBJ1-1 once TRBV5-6 TGTGCCAGCAGGGGGGACAGGGGGCGAGATACTGAAGCTTTCTTT CASRGDRGRDTEAFF
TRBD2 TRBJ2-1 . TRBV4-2 TGTGCCAGCAGCCAAGAGAAGCCGGCTAGCGGGAGCCCAAGGGCTTACAATGAGCAGTTCTTC CASSQEKPASGSPRAYNEQFF
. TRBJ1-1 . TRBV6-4 TGTGCCAGCAGTTACCAACCTCTAGCGTGGATGGCTGACACTGAAGCTTTCTTT CASSYQPLAWMADTEAFF
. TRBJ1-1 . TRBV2 TGTGCCAGCAGACCCTTGGGGCAGCCAGACACTGAAGCTTTCTTT CASRPLGQPDTEAFF
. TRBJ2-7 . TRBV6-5 TGTGCCAGCAGTTACGTGGTAGGGTCCGCCTACGAGCAGTACTTC CASSYVVGSAYEQYF
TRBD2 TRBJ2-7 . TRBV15 TGTGCCACCAGCAGGGGACTAACTTCCTACGAGCAGTACTTC CATSRGLTSYEQYF
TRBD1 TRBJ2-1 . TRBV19 TGTGCCAGTAGCACCGGACAGGGTGAGCAGTTCTTC CASSTGQGEQFF
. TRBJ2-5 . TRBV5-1 TGCGCCAGCAGCCCATTAACCTCAGGGGCGGGAGAGACCCAGTACTTC CASSPLTSGAGETQYF
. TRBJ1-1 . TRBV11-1 TGTGCCAGCAGCAGGACTCCCCTGGTAACTGAAGCTTTCTTT CASSRTPLVTEAFF
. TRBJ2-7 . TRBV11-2 TGTGCCAGCAGCGGCCGACAGACTAGCTCCTACGAGCAGTACTTC CASSGRQTSSYEQYF
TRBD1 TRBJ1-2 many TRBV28 TGTGCCAGCAGAACGGACAGGGGTAACTATGGCTACACCTTC CASRTDRGNYGYTF
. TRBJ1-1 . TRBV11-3 TGTGCCAGCAGCTCGGACAGCCAACTGAACACTGAAGCTTTCTTT CASSSDSQLNTEAFF
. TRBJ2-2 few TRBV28 . CASSLNPPLRAGELFF
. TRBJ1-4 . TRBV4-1 TGCGCCAGCAGCCAAGATCTTAACAGTCTTAATGAAAAACTGTTTTTT CASSQDLNSLNEKLFF
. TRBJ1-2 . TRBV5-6 TGTGCCAGCAGAGATTGGGGGTACTATGGCTACACCTTC CASRDWGYYGYTF
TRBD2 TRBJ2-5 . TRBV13 TGTGCCAGCAGCTCGAGCGGGAGGGAAGAGACCCAGTACTTC CASSSSGREETQYF